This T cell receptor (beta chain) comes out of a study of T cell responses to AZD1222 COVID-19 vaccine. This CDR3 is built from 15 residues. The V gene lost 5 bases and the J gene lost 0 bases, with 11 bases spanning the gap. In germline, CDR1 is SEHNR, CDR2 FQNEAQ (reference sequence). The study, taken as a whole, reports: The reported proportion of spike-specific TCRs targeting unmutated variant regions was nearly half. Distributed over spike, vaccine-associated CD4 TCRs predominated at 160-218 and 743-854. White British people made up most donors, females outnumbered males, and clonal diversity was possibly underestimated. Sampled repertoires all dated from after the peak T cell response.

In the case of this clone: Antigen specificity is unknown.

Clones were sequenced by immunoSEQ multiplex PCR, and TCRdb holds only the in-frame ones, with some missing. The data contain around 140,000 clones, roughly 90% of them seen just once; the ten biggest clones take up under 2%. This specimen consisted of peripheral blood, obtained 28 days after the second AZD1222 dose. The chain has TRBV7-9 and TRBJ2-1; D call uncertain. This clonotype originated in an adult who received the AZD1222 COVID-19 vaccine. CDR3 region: CASSPRTFSYNEQFF. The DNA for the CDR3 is TGTGCCAGCAGCCCCCGGACCTTCTCCTACAATGAGCAGTTCTTC.